The source of this T cell receptor (beta chain) is a study of radiation and T cells in renal cell carcinoma. Study-wide points: Baseline intratumoral clonotype presence is unknown without pretreatment biopsies. From baseline, blood top tumor clonotypes peaked at 2 weeks post-radiation.

Treatment described: 15 Gy SBRT to primary tumor, nephrectomy 4 weeks later. As for this clone: Its antigen is not identified.

Trimming took 7 bases from V and 4 from J; bases not matched to a gene: 6. This CDR3 has 13 amino acids. Germline V gene sequence: CDR1 MNHEY, CDR2 SVGAGI. The protocol was immunoSEQ multiplex PCR, while the TCRdb copy is restricted to in-frame clones and leaves out a portion. The sample carries under 25,000 clones, about 60% recorded once. The clonotype was recovered from an older woman with renal cell carcinoma. The chain uses TRBV6-5 and TRBJ1-1, with 7 nucleotides matching TRBD1. Sequencing used tumor tissue, obtained from a patient whose treatment included radiotherapy and nephrectomy. This chain's CDR3 is CASMDRRATEAFF. The CDR3 DNA reads as TGTGCCAGCATGGACAGGCGCGCCACTGAAGCTTTCTTT.